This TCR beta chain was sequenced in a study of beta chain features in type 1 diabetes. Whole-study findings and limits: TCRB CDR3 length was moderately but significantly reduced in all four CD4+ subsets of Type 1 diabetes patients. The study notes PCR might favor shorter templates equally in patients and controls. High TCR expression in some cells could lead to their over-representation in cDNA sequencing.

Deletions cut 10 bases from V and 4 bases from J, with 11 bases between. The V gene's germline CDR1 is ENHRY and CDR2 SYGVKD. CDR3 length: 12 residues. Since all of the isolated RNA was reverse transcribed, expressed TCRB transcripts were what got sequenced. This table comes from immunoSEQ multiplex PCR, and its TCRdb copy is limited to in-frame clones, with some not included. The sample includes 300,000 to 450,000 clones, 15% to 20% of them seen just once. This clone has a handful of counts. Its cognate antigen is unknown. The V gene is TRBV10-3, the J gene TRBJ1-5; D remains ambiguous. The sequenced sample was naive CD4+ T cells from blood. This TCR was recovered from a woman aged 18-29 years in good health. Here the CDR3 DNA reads TGTGCCACACGGGAAATTAATCAGCCCCAGCATTTT. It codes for CATREINQPQHF.